The T cell receptor (beta chain) under discussion was sequenced for a study of blood T cells in healthy people across ages. Turning to this clonotype: No antigen is known for it.

Study findings and constraints: Researchers judged that diversity estimates from one million T cells fell short of true values.

The use of a sample-barcoded 5' primer and a J-beta primer mix characterized a second PCR of 7 to 11 cycles. Each CDR3 protein gets one entry after TCRdb re-called the 5' RACE reads with MiXCR. The data show around 1,800,000 distinct CDR3 sequences, with about two fifths seen just once and about 23% held by the top ten. They isolated at least 7 million PBMCs from each sample. This sequence originates from a human donor in good health. Material for sequencing was blood.

CDR3 sequence reads: CASSFQPPLGNEQFF. DNA for the CDR3: TGTGCCAGCAGTTTCCAACCCCCCCTAGGAAACGAGCAGTTCTTC. The J gene is TRBJ2-1, the V gene TRBV12-3 or TRBV12-4, with D uncertain. The CDR3 extends over 15 amino acids. With 3 bases removed from V and 10 bases from J, the gap between germline ends came to 19 bases.